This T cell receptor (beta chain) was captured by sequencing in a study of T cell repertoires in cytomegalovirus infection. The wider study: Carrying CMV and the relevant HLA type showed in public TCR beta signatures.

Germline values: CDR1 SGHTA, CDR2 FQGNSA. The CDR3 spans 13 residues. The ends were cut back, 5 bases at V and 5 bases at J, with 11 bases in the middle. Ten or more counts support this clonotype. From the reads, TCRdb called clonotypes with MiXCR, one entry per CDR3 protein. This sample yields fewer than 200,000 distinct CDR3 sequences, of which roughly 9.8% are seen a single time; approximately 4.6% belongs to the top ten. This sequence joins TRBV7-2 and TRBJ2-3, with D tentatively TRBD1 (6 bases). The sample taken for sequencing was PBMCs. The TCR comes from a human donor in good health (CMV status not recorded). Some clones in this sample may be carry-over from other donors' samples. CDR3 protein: CASSRGGRDTQYF. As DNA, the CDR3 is TGTGCCAGCAGCCGTGGGGGCCGAGATACGCAGTATTTT.